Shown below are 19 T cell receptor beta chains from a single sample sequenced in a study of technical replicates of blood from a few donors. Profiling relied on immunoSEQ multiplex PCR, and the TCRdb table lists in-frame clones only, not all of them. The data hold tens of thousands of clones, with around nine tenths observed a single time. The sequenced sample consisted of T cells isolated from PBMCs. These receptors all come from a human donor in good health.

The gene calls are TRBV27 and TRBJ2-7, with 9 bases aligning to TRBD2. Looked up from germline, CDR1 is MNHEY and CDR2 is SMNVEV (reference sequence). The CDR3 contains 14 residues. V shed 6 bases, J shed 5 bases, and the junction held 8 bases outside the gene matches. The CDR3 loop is CASSLAGEFNEQYF. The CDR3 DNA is TGTGCCAGCAGCTTAGCGGGAGAGTTCAACGAGCAGTACTTC.

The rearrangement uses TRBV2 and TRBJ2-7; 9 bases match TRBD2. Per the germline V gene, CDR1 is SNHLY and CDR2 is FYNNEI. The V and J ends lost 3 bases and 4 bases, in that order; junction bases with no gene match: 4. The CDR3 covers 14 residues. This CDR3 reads CASSETSGPYEQYF. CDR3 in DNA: TGTGCCAGCAGTGAGACTAGCGGACCGTACGAGCAGTACTTC.

CDR3 in amino acids: CASSPGTGDYEQYF. CDR3 nucleotides: TGTGCCAGCAGTCCCGGGACAGGGGACTACGAGCAGTACTTC. The chain links TRBV2 to TRBJ2-7; 10 bases agree with TRBD1. Germline-derived CDR1 and CDR2 are SNHLY and FYNNEI. The V gene end was trimmed by 5 bases and the J gene end by 3 bases; junction bases not matched to a gene: 4. The CDR3 covers 14 residues.

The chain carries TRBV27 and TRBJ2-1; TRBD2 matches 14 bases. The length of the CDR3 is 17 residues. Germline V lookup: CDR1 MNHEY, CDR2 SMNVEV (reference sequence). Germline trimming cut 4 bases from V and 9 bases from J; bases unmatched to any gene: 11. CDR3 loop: CASSSPGTSGSLSEQFF. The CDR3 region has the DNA TGTGCCAGCAGTTCCCCCGGGACTAGCGGGAGTTTGAGTGAGCAGTTCTTC.

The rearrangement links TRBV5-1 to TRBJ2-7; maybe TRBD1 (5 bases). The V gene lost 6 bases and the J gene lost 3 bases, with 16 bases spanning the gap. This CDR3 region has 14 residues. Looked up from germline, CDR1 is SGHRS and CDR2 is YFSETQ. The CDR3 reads CASKGAGRLYEQYF. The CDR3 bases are TGCGCCAGCAAAGGGGCCGGGCGGCTCTACGAGCAGTACTTC.

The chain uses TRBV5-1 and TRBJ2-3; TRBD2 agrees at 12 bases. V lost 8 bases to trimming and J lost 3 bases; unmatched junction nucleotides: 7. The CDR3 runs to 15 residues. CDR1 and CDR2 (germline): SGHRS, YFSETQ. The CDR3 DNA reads TGCGCCAGTAACCTACTAGCGGGAGGTACAGATACGCAGTATTTT. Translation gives CASNLLAGGTDTQYF.

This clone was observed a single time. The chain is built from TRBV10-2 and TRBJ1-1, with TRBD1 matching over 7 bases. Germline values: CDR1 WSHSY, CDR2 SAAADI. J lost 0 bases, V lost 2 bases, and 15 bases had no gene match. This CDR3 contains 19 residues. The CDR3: CASSEQKPGTEDMNTEAFF. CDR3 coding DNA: TGCGCCAGCAGTGAGCAAAAACCCGGGACAGAAGACATGAACACTGAAGCTTTCTTT.

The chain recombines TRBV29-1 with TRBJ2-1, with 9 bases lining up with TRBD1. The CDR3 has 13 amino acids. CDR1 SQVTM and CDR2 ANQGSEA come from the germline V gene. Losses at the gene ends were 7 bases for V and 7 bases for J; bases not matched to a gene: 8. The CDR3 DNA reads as TGCAGCGCCGGACAGGGGCCAACTAATGAGCAGTTCTTC. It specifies CSAGQGPTNEQFF.

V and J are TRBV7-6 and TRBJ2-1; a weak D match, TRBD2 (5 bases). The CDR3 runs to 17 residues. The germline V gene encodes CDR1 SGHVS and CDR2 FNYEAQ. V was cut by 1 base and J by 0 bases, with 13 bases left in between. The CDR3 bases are TGTGCCAGCAGCTTAGAAGGAACGGGGTCCTCCTACAATGAGCAGTTCTTC. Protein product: CASSLEGTGSSYNEQFF. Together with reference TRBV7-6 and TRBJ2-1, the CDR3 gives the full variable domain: GAGVSQSPRYKVTKRGQDVALRCDPISGHVSLYWYRQALGQGPEFLTYFNYEAQQDKSGLPNDRFSAERPEGSISTLTIQRTEQRDSAMYRCASSLEGTGSSYNEQFFGPGTRLTVL.

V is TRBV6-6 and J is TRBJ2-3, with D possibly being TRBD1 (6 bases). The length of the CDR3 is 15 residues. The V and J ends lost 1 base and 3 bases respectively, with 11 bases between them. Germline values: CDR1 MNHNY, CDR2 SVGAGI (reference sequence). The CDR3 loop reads CASSYLQGSTDTQYF. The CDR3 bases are TGTGCCAGCAGTTACTTACAGGGTTCAACAGATACGCAGTATTTT.

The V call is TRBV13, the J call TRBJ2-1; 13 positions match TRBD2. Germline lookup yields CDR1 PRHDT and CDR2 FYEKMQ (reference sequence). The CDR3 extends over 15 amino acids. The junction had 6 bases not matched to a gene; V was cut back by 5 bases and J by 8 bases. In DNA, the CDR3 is TGTGCCAGCAGCCGGGGACTAGCGGGAAGGGATGAGCAGTTCTTC. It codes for CASSRGLAGRDEQFF.

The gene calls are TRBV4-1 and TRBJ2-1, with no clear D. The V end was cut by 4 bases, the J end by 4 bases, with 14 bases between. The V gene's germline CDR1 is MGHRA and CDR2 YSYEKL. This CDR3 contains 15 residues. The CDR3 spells CASSPFNGSYNEQFF. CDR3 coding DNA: TGCGCCAGCAGCCCTTTTAACGGGTCGTACAATGAGCAGTTCTTC.

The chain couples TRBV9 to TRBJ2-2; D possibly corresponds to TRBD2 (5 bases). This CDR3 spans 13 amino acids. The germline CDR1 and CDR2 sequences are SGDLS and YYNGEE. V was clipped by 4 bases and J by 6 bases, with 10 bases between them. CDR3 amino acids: CASSKDSPGELFF. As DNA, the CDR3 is TGTGCCAGCAGCAAGGACTCACCCGGGGAGCTGTTTTTT.

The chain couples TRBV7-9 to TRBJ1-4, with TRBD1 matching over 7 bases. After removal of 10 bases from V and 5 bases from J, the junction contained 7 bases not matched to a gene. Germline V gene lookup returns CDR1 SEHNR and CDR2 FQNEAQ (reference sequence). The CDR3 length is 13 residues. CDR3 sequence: CAISGQQNEKLFF. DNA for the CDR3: TGTGCCATCTCGGGACAGCAAAATGAAAAACTGTTTTTT.

The CDR3 DNA sequence: TGCGCCAGCAGCTTGGCCCAGGGCACAGATACGCAGTATTTT. Translating gives CASSLAQGTDTQYF. The rearrangement links TRBV5-1 to TRBJ2-3; D gene ambiguous. The CDR3 extends over 14 amino acids. Between the trimmed V and J ends, which lost 0 bases and 1 base, there was a span of 6 bases. The germline V gene encodes CDR1 SGHRS and CDR2 YFSETQ.

The CDR3 bases are TGCGCCAGCAGCTTGGCGGGGTCCTGGGAGACCCAGTACTTC. It encodes CASSLAGSWETQYF. The chain couples TRBV5-1 to TRBJ2-5; D is perhaps TRBD2 (5 bases). The CDR3 has 14 amino acids. Between the trimmed V and J ends, which lost 0 bases and 5 bases, there was a span of 11 bases. Per the germline V gene, CDR1 is SGHRS and CDR2 is YFSETQ.

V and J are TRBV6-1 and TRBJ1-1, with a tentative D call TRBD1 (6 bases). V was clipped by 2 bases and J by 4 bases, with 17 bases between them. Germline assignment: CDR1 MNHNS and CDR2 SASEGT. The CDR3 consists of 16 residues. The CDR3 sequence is CASSEQGPLSGTEAFF. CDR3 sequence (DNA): TGTGCCAGCAGTGAACAGGGGCCGCTCTCGGGCACTGAAGCTTTCTTT.

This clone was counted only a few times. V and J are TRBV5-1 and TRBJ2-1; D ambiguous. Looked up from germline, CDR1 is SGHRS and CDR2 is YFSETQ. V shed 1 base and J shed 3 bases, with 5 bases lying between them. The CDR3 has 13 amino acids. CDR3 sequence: CASSLNYYNEQFF. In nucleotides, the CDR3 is TGCGCCAGCAGCTTGAATTACTACAATGAGCAGTTCTTC.

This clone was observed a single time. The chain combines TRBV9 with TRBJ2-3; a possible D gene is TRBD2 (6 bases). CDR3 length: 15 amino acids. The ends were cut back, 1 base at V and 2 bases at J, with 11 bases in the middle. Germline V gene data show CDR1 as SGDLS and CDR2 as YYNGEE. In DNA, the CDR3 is TGTGCCAGCAGCGTACGCGGGGAATTCACAGATACGCAGTATTTT. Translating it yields CASSVRGEFTDTQYF. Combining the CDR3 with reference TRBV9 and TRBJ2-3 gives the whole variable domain DSGVTQTPKHLITATGQRVTLRCSPRSGDLSVYWYQQSLDQGLQFLIQYYNGEERAKGNILERFSAQQFPDLHSELNLSSLELGDSALYFCASSVRGEFTDTQYFGPGTRLTVL.